This TCR beta chain was identified in a study of blood T cell repertoires in COVID-19. At the level of the study: Researchers got acute and convalescent COVID-19 samples from the United States, Italy and Spain.

In the original analysis: By means of reference gene primer amplification, nucleated cell counts were estimated. TCRdb's copy holds only in-frame clones and misses some; the assay was immunoSEQ multiplex PCR. V, J and clone size reflect that table, while D and trimming were determined from the DNA. The data show tens of thousands of clones, nearly 90% seen once. Germline loops: CDR1 KGHSH, CDR2 LQKENI. Trimming left V 0 bases short and J 0 bases short, with 6 bases between. The CDR3 is 15 amino acids. V is TRBV18 and J is TRBJ2-4; D is unresolved. The specimen was peripheral blood. This TCR was sampled from a woman in her fifties or sixties with active COVID-19. The CDR3 loop is CASSPPHLAKNIQYF. The CDR3 bases are TGTGCCAGCTCACCACCGCACTTAGCCAAAAACATTCAGTACTTC.